This entry features one TCR beta chain sequence. Its antigen remains undetermined. Base qualities are not recorded, but no much larger clone differs from it by a single base. The CDR3 covers 14 residues, taking in both the cysteine and the phenylalanine. Just CDR3 DNA is preserved here, 42 bases in frame from base 1. Ends trimmed: V by 3 bases, J by 6 bases; bases unmatched to a gene: 6. According to the germline V gene (reference sequence), CDR1 reads SEHNR and CDR2 reads FQNEAQ. In the prospective study, participants were about 18 to 95 years old, resided in 25 or so geographic areas of the United States, and were enrolled through a virtual design. In the prospective study, cohorts were assigned on the basis of participant-reported clinical history obtained from a screening survey and a study questionnaire. Recovered participants in ImmuneRACE Cohort 3 were defined as having two consecutive negative NP/OP PCR tests, clearance from a healthcare professional, or resolution of symptoms. Mobile phlebotomists in the prospective study collected whole blood, serum and a nasopharyngeal or oropharyngeal swab from every participant. Additional blood draws and questionnaires over an approximately two-month period could optionally be provided by prospective study participants. Before DNA extraction, blood samples from the prospective study were shipped at room temperature or frozen.

The immunoSEQ Assay, a bias-controlled multiplex PCR, was used to amplify TCRbeta CDR3 regions from genomic DNA. In the paper's pipeline: The number of nucleated cells in each sample was estimated by amplification of reference gene primers within the assay. To quantify the absolute abundance of each unique TCRbeta CDR3 rearrangement, sequence reads were collapsed and filtered. Productive Simpson clonality was computed per sample as the square root of Simpson's diversity index over productive rearrangements. Here the immuneACCESS table is served through TCRdb, limited to in-frame sequences with V and J called. Missing clones are a known gap in these copies; in checked studies unresolved V genes cover under half, and the rest lacks a known reason. That table is the source of V, J and clone size, and D and trimming were worked out from the DNA. This sample is represented by a few hundred thousand clones; 80% to 85% of them were singletons. Together, the top ten hold 3.4% of the sample.

The data derive from a study of blood T cell repertoires in COVID-19 (dated by TCRdb to 2020 to 2022). Looking at the study overall: Samples from collaborators originated in the United States, Italy and Spain and spanned both the acute and convalescent phases of COVID-19. The samples were drawn from the first 160 participants of the ongoing ImmuneRACE study and from 950 to 1,500 subjects provided by 6 global collaborators. Sample metadata almost always included a de-identified subject ID, COVID-19 status, age in years and sex. The material from the prospective study consisted of cDNA or gDNA derived from T cells, B-cell-depleted T cells, or PBMCs. The repertoires were made available in a free public database intended to serve as a resource for research on the immune response to SARS-CoV-2. Where HLA class I and class II types were available, the types were taken from metadata supplied by the sample provider, not from assay-based typing. Deeply sampled blood TCRbeta repertoires from subjects exposed to, actively infected with, or recovered from COVID-19 were included in the dataset. Beyond this particular receptor, the publication reports: The quantity of clinical and demographic metadata differed by source and by participant and was supplied without curation.

The V and J genes are TRBV7-9 and TRBJ2-7; TRBD1 matches 9 bases in the middle. This clonotype was obtained from a man aged 50-60 years who had recovered from COVID-19. The specimen sequenced was PBMCs or T cells enriched from blood (not recorded which). CDR3 sequence: CASSFSQGAGEQYF. The bases are TGTGCCAGCAGCTTTTCACAGGGGGCGGGCGAGCAGTACTTC.